Detailed here is one T cell receptor beta chain. Clones were sequenced by immunoSEQ multiplex PCR, and TCRdb holds only the in-frame ones, with some missing. The sample contains 1,400,000 or so clones, 98% to 99% of which appear only once. This sample was included in a study of shared clonotypes between healthy human individuals. Trimming took off 0 bases at V and 2 bases at J, with 16 bases between the two ends. Germline CDR1 SGHRS, CDR2 YFSETQ. CDR3 length: 17 residues. The TCR was taken from a man aged 30-40 years in good health. The sample was naive CD4+ T cells sorted from blood. Subset meaning: CD45RA+ positively selected. V and J are TRBV5-1 and TRBJ2-3; no definite D call. CDR3 loop: CASSLVGQTSTTDTQYF. DNA for the CDR3: TGCGCCAGCAGCTTGGTAGGTCAGACATCCACCACAGATACGCAGTATTTT.